This T cell receptor beta chain was identified during a study of cytomegalovirus exposure and HLA in healthy donors. Germline CDR1 MGHRA, CDR2 YSYEKL. The CDR3 runs 15 residues. Trimming stripped 1 base from V and 4 bases from J, with 10 bases between. Amplification used 60 Vbeta primers and 13 Jbeta primers. TCRdb keeps only in-frame clones here, not all; method: immunoSEQ multiplex PCR. The table shows roughly 100,000 clones, with 75% to 85% occurring only once. In nominal health when sampled, donors likely had unrecorded immune exposures nonetheless. This clone was recorded a few times. This chain links TRBV4-1 with TRBJ1-4, with a tentative D call TRBD1 (6 bases). The sequence derives from a man aged 25 to 45 in good health and CMV-seronegative. Specimen: PBMCs. The CDR3 region has the DNA TGCGCCAGCAGCCAAGGACAGGCCCTTAATGAAAAACTGTTTTTT. Its translation is CASSQGQALNEKLFF.